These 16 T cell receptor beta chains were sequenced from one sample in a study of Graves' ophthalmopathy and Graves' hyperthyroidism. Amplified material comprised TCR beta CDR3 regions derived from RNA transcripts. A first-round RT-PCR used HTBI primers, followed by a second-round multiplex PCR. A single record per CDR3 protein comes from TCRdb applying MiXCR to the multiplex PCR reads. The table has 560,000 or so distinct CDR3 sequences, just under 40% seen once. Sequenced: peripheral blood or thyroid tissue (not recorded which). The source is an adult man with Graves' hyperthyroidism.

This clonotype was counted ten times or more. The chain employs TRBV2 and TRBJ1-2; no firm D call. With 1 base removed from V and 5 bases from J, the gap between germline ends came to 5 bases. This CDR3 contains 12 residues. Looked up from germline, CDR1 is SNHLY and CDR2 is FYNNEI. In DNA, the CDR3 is TGTGCCAGCAGTGAAGTACAGTATGGCTACACCTTC. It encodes CASSEVQYGYTF.

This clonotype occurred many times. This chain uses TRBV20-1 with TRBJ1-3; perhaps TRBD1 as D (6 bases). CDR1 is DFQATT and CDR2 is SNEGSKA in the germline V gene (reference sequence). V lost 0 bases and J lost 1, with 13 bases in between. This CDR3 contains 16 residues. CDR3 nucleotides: TGCAGTGCTAGAGATCTATCGGGGGCTTCTGGAAACACCATATATTTT. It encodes CSARDLSGASGNTIYF.

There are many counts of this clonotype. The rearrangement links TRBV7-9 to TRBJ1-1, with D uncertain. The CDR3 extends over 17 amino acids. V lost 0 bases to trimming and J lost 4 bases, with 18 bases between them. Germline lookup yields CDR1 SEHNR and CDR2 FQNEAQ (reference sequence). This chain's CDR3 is CASSLAMASELPTEAFF. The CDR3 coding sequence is TGTGCCAGCAGCTTAGCGATGGCTTCTGAGCTACCCACTGAAGCTTTCTTT.

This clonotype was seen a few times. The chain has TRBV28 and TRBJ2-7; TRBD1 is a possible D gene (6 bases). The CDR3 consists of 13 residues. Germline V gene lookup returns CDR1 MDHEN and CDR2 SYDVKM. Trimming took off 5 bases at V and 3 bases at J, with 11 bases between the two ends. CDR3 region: CASSIGTNYEQYF. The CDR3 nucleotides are TGTGCCAGCAGTATCGGGACAAACTACGAGCAGTACTTC. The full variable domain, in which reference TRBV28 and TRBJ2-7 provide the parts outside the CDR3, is DVKVTQSSRYLVKRTGEKVFLECVQDMDHENMFWYRQDPGLGLRLIYFSYDVKMKEKGDIPEGYSVSREKKERFSLILESASTNQTSMYLCASSIGTNYEQYFGPGTRLTVT.

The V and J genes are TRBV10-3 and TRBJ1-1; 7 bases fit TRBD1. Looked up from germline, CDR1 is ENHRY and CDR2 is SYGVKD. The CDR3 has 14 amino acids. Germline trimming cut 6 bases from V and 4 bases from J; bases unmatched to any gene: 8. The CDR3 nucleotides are TGTGCCATCAGGTCAGACAGGGAAGGCACTGAAGCTTTCTTT. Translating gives CAIRSDREGTEAFF.

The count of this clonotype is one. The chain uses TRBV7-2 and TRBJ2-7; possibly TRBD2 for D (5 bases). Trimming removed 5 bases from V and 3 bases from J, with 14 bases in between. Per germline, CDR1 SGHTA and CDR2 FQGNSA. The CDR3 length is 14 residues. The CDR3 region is CASSPPDCLYEQYF. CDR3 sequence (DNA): TGTGCCAGCAGCCCCCCGGACTGTCTCTACGAGCAGTACTTC.

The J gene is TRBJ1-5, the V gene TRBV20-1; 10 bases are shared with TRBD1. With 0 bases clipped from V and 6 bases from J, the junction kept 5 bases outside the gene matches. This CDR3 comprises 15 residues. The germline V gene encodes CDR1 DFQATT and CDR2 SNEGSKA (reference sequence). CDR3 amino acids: CSARDRTGGSQPQHF. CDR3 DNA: TGCAGTGCTAGAGATCGGACAGGGGGGAGTCAGCCCCAGCATTTT.

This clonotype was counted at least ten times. DNA for the CDR3: TGTGCCAGCAGTTACAAGCCCTTGGCCGTTTCCTCCTATAATTCACCCCTCCACTTT. Its translation: CASSYKPLAVSSYNSPLHF. The chain combines TRBV6-5 with TRBJ1-6; D uncertain. The CDR3 loop spans 19 amino acids. CDR1 and CDR2 (germline): MNHEY, SVGAGI. The V end was cut by 2 bases, the J end by 0 bases, with 17 bases between.

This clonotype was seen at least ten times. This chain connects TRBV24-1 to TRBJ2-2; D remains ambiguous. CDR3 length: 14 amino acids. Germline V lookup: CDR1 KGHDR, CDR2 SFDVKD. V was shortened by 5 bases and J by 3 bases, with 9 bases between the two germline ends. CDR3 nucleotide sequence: TGTGCCACCAGTGTAAAAGCCTACACCGGGGAGCTGTTTTTT. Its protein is CATSVKAYTGELFF.

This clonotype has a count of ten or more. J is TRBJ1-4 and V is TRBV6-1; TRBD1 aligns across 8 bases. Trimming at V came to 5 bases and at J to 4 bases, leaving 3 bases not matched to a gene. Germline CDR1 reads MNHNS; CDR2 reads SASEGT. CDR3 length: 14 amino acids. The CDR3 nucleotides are TGTGCCAGCAGTCTGGACAGGGTTAATGAAAAACTGTTTTTT. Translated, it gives CASSLDRVNEKLFF.

The CDR3 nucleotides are TGCGCCAGCAGCTTTCACCGGGCCGAGGGCCGATGGGGCCACGAGCAGTACTTC. This translates into CASSFHRAEGRWGHEQYF. This rearrangement joins TRBV5-1 to TRBJ2-7; D could derive from TRBD1 or TRBD2 (5 bases each). The germline V and J ends were trimmed by 2 bases and 5 bases, with 26 bases remaining between them. Germline values: CDR1 SGHRS, CDR2 YFSETQ. This CDR3 contains 18 residues.

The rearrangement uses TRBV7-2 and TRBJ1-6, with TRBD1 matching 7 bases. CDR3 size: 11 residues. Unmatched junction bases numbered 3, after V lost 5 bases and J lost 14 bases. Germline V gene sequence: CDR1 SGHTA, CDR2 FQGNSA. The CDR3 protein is CASSAGTALHF. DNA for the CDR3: TGTGCCAGCAGCGCGGGGACAGCCCTCCACTTT.

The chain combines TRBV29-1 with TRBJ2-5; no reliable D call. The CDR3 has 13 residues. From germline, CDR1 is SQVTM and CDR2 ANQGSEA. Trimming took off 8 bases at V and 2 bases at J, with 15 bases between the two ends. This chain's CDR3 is CSSPEVWQETQYF. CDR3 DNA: TGCAGCTCCCCGGAAGTATGGCAAGAGACCCAGTACTTC.

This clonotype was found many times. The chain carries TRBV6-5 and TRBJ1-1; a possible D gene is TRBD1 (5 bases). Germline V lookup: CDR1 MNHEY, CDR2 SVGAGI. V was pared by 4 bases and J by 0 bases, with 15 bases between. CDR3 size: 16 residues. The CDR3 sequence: CASSSPARALNTEAFF. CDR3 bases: TGTGCCAGCAGTTCCCCCGCCAGGGCGTTGAACACTGAAGCTTTCTTT.

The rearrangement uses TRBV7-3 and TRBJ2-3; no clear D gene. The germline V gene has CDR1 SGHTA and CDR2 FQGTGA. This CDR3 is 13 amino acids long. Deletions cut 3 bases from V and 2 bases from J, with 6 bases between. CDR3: CASSFMLTDTQYF. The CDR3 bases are TGTGCCAGCAGCTTTATGCTCACAGATACGCAGTATTTT.

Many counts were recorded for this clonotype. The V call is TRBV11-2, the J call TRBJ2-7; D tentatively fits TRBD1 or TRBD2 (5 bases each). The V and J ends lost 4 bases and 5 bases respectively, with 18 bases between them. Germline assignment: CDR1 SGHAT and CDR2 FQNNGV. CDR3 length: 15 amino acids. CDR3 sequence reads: CASSSPAGRLDEQYF. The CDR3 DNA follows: TGTGCCAGCAGCTCACCAGCAGGGAGACTCGACGAGCAGTACTTC.